This is a list of T cell receptor beta chains from one sample in a study of blood T cells in healthy people across ages. One entry per CDR3 protein, called by TCRdb with MiXCR from the 5' RACE reads. The sample shows 550,000 to 600,000 distinct CDR3 sequences, 40% to 55% of them seen only once. The sequenced sample consisted of blood. The receptors shown here come from an elderly man in good health. Both conserved end residues are part of each CDR3. A D gene is named only where the DNA matches it firmly. Clone size is stated in some rows and not others, as once, few, many or a class when expanded.

d_call	j_call	v_call	clone_size	cdr3_aa
.	TRBJ2-1	TRBV4-1	.	CASGRWGAGGGYNEQFF
.	TRBJ2-1	TRBV6-1	.	CASRQPGTGEREKQFF
.	TRBJ2-1	TRBV11-3	.	CASSPPTDNNEQFF
.	TRBJ2-2	TRBV24-1	.	CATSDLRGGVNTGELFF
.	TRBJ2-1	TRBV20-1	many	CSARDRENPNEQFF
TRBD1	TRBJ2-7	TRBV5-1	.	CASSWRQGYYEQYF
.	TRBJ1-4	TRBV27	.	CASSPFGPSEKLFF
.	TRBJ2-7	TRBV28	.	CASNPQGRGEQYF
TRBD2	TRBJ2-2	TRBV7-2	.	CASGRAPLPFGELFF
.	TRBJ1-1	TRBV9	many	CASSAGQNTEAFF
.	TRBJ1-1	TRBV6-2/TRBV6-3	.	CASRGPLNTEAFF
.	TRBJ2-3	TRBV20-1	.	CSARDLAGPPGDTQYF
.	TRBJ2-3	TRBV28	.	CASSFLRRTDTQYF
.	TRBJ2-5	TRBV19	.	CASSIGGGAGRVYQETQYF
.	TRBJ2-1	TRBV7-8	few	CASSLMRNEQFF
.	TRBJ1-1	TRBV4-1	.	CASSQLGRHVNTEAFF
.	TRBJ2-5	TRBV20-1	.	CGAARPEKETQYF
TRBD2	TRBJ2-1	TRBV7-8	.	CASSLYRQGGVNEQFF
TRBD1	TRBJ1-1	TRBV6-6	many	CASRRQGSYTEAFF
TRBD2	TRBJ2-7	TRBV20-1	.	CSATPGLAIGGEQYF
.	TRBJ1-1	TRBV20-1	.	CSARDRQLNTEAFF
.	TRBJ2-3	TRBV21-1	.	CASSREPSGLAEGGADTQYF
.	TRBJ1-6	TRBV5-1	.	CASSTDVRARNSPLHF
.	TRBJ1-1	TRBV6-2/TRBV6-3	once	CASTRGAVNTEAFF
.	TRBJ2-1	TRBV29-1	.	CSVEGGTSSYNEQFF
TRBD1	TRBJ2-7	TRBV7-8	few	CASSIGQGYEQYF
.	TRBJ2-6	TRBV7-9	many	CASSRLGTGWGSGANVLTF
.	TRBJ2-3	TRBV3-1	.	CASRQGVPDTQYF
.	TRBJ1-4	TRBV20-1	.	CSARDAATNEKLFF
.	TRBJ2-5	TRBV7-2	.	CASSPYQGTQYF
TRBD1	TRBJ1-6	TRBV6-2/TRBV6-3	.	CASGQGMSPLHF
TRBD2	TRBJ2-3	TRBV20-1	once	CSAQTPSGSLYTQYF
TRBD1	TRBJ2-3	TRBV3-1	.	CASSQSRQGANTQYF
.	TRBJ2-4	TRBV7-9	.	CASSLVLAGSIQYF
TRBD2	TRBJ2-1	TRBV6-2/TRBV6-3	.	CASSYSRPSGSHEQFF
TRBD1	TRBJ2-5	TRBV7-2	.	CASSLAPRDREQYF
.	TRBJ2-1	TRBV7-2	few	CASSLGRAGYNEQFF
TRBD2	TRBJ2-1	TRBV4-2	.	CASSQVLTSGTGPYNEQFF
TRBD1	TRBJ2-7	TRBV6-4	many	CASSKGTGGAEQYF
TRBD1	TRBJ2-1	TRBV5-1	few	CASSHGQDLYNEQFF
.	TRBJ1-1	TRBV3-1	.	CASSQGRGGTEAFF
TRBD1	TRBJ2-3	TRBV7-2	.	CASRPNRGSADTQYF
.	TRBJ1-2	TRBV10-3	few	CAISSRDTSYGYTF
.	TRBJ1-2	TRBV5-1	.	CASRRGTSNYGYTF
.	TRBJ1-5	TRBV7-9	.	CASSLGSRGPQPQHF
.	TRBJ2-7	TRBV4-1	few	CASSPRDTFSYEQYF
TRBD2	.	TRBV10-3	.	CAISAAAGEETQYF
.	TRBJ2-2	TRBV27	.	CASSSPFTGELFF